A selection of T cell receptor beta chains follows, all from one sample in a study of beta chain features in type 1 diabetes. Assay used: immunoSEQ multiplex PCR; TCRdb lists only in-frame clones, some missing. The table has approximately 250,000 clones, 11% to 15% seen once. The sequenced sample was naive CD4+ T cells from blood. The receptors were sampled from a woman aged 40 to 49 in good health. CDR3s include the opening cysteine and the closing phenylalanine or tryptophan. The order of the fields is CDR3 length, V gene, D gene, J gene, clone size, CDR3 protein, CDR3 DNA. D genes are given only for firm matches. Some rows mark clone size as missing; the rest say once, few, many or name a class of expanded clone.

cdr3_length: 15; v_call: TRBV19; d_call: TRBD2; j_call: TRBJ2-1; clone_size: NA; cdr3_aa: CASSIMRGGYNEQFF; cdr3_nt: TGTGCCAGTAGTATCATGCGGGGGGGCTACAATGAGCAGTTCTTC
cdr3_length: 16; v_call: TRBV4-1; d_call: TRBD1; j_call: TRBJ1-6; clone_size: NA; cdr3_aa: CASSQDRTGGGSPLHF; cdr3_nt: TGCGCCAGCAGCCAAGATCGGACAGGGGGCGGTTCACCCCTCCACTTT
cdr3_length: 18; v_call: TRBV25-1; d_call: NA; j_call: TRBJ1-5; clone_size: NA; cdr3_aa: CASSDPGQGGYSNQPQHF; cdr3_nt: TGTGCCAGCAGTGACCCTGGCCAGGGAGGATATAGCAATCAGCCCCAGCATTTT
cdr3_length: 16; v_call: TRBV5-1; d_call: TRBD1; j_call: TRBJ1-2; clone_size: few; cdr3_aa: CASSLASAGGADGYTF; cdr3_nt: TGCGCCAGCAGCTTGGCCAGCGCAGGGGGCGCGGATGGCTACACCTTC
cdr3_length: 16; v_call: TRBV5-5; d_call: NA; j_call: TRBJ2-5; clone_size: few; cdr3_aa: CASSLVPTVQQETQYF; cdr3_nt: TGTGCCAGCAGCTTGGTCCCGACAGTACAACAAGAGACCCAGTACTTC
cdr3_length: 15; v_call: TRBV7-9; d_call: TRBD2; j_call: TRBJ2-7; clone_size: few; cdr3_aa: CASSPYGGGIFEQYF; cdr3_nt: TGTGCCAGCAGTCCCTACGGCGGGGGTATATTTGAGCAGTACTTC
cdr3_length: 15; v_call: TRBV6-5; d_call: NA; j_call: TRBJ2-3; clone_size: few; cdr3_aa: CASSFLGPGTDTQYF; cdr3_nt: TGTGCCAGCAGTTTCCTGGGGCCCGGCACAGATACGCAGTATTTT
cdr3_length: 11; v_call: TRBV2; d_call: NA; j_call: TRBJ1-1; clone_size: NA; cdr3_aa: CAYTAGTEAFF; cdr3_nt: TGTGCCTATACGGCAGGCACTGAAGCTTTCTTT
cdr3_length: 16; v_call: TRBV5-1; d_call: NA; j_call: TRBJ1-1; clone_size: NA; cdr3_aa: CASSPGLGGPRAEAFF; cdr3_nt: TGCGCCAGCAGCCCTGGGTTGGGGGGGCCAAGGGCTGAAGCTTTCTTT
cdr3_length: 14; v_call: TRBV15; d_call: NA; j_call: TRBJ2-7; clone_size: few; cdr3_aa: CATSRERQVNEQYF; cdr3_nt: TGTGCCACCAGCAGAGAGCGACAGGTTAACGAGCAGTACTTC
cdr3_length: 15; v_call: TRBV18; d_call: TRBD2; j_call: TRBJ2-7; clone_size: few; cdr3_aa: CASSPPRGGEGEQYF; cdr3_nt: TGTGCCAGCTCACCCCCCCGGGGAGGGGAAGGGGAGCAGTACTTC
cdr3_length: 15; v_call: TRBV4-1; d_call: NA; j_call: TRBJ2-7; clone_size: few; cdr3_aa: CASSQGRGLSHEQYF; cdr3_nt: TGCGCCAGCAGCCAAGGCAGGGGTCTGTCCCACGAGCAGTACTTC
cdr3_length: 15; v_call: TRBV7-8; d_call: TRBD1; j_call: TRBJ1-2; clone_size: few; cdr3_aa: CASSLDLDRGYGYTF; cdr3_nt: TGTGCCAGCAGCTTAGATTTGGACAGGGGCTATGGCTACACCTTC
cdr3_length: 15; v_call: TRBV14; d_call: NA; j_call: TRBJ2-1; clone_size: NA; cdr3_aa: CASSHLDSRHNEQFF; cdr3_nt: TGTGCCAGCAGCCATCTGGACAGCCGACACAATGAGCAGTTCTTC
cdr3_length: 13; v_call: TRBV29-1; d_call: TRBD1; j_call: TRBJ1-2; clone_size: few; cdr3_aa: CSVVRQGDYGYTF; cdr3_nt: TGCAGCGTAGTGCGACAGGGGGACTATGGCTACACCTTC
cdr3_length: 15; v_call: TRBV2; d_call: TRBD2; j_call: TRBJ2-7; clone_size: few; cdr3_aa: CASRAPRGGTYEQYF; cdr3_nt: TGTGCCAGCAGGGCCCCTCGGGGGGGGACCTACGAGCAGTACTTC
cdr3_length: 18; v_call: TRBV27; d_call: TRBD2; j_call: TRBJ2-1; clone_size: few; cdr3_aa: CASSLESGGTPTYNEQFF; cdr3_nt: TGTGCCAGCAGTTTAGAGAGCGGGGGCACACCTACTTACAATGAGCAGTTCTTC
cdr3_length: 17; v_call: TRBV4-2; d_call: NA; j_call: TRBJ2-5; clone_size: NA; cdr3_aa: CASSQESQVPAGETQYF; cdr3_nt: TGTGCCAGCAGCCAAGAATCTCAGGTCCCCGCCGGAGAGACCCAGTACTTC
cdr3_length: 15; v_call: TRBV7-9; d_call: TRBD2; j_call: TRBJ2-7; clone_size: many; cdr3_aa: CASSPGTSGGYEQYF; cdr3_nt: TGTGCCAGCAGCCCCGGGACTAGCGGGGGTTACGAGCAGTACTTC
cdr3_length: 14; v_call: TRBV5-1; d_call: NA; j_call: TRBJ2-7; clone_size: NA; cdr3_aa: CASSLGQSTYEQYF; cdr3_nt: TGCGCCAGCAGCTTGGGACAGAGTACCTACGAGCAGTACTTC
cdr3_length: 12; v_call: TRBV29-1; d_call: NA; j_call: TRBJ1-1; clone_size: few; cdr3_aa: CSVVDRYTEAFF; cdr3_nt: TGCAGCGTGGTAGACAGATACACTGAAGCTTTCTTT
cdr3_length: 13; v_call: TRBV18; d_call: TRBD2; j_call: TRBJ2-1; clone_size: many; cdr3_aa: CASSPSGVNEQFF; cdr3_nt: TGTGCCAGCTCACCTAGCGGGGTCAATGAGCAGTTCTTC
cdr3_length: 14; v_call: TRBV18; d_call: NA; j_call: TRBJ2-7; clone_size: few; cdr3_aa: CASSPLREGNEQYF; cdr3_nt: TGTGCCAGCTCACCACTGCGCGAGGGAAACGAGCAGTACTTC
cdr3_length: 14; v_call: TRBV4-3; d_call: NA; j_call: TRBJ1-2; clone_size: few; cdr3_aa: CASSQGARNYGYTF; cdr3_nt: TGCGCCAGCAGCCAAGGGGCCAGAAACTATGGCTACACCTTC
cdr3_length: 14; v_call: TRBV6-5; d_call: NA; j_call: TRBJ1-1; clone_size: NA; cdr3_aa: CASSYSNKNTEAFF; cdr3_nt: TGTGCCAGCAGTTACTCGAACAAGAACACTGAAGCTTTCTTT